A single sample is the source of the 30 T cell receptor beta chains below, sequenced in a study of shared clonotypes between healthy human individuals. The repertoire was sequenced with immunoSEQ multiplex PCR; TCRdb's copy has only in-frame clones and lacks some. The sample lists about 470,000 clones; 70% to 80% were seen once. Sequencing was done on a sample of PBMCs. These receptors originate from a woman aged 40 to 49 in good health. Some clones in this sample may be carry-over from other donors' samples.

The chain carries TRBV7-2 and TRBJ2-5, with D maybe TRBD2 (6 bases). The CDR3 is 14 residues long. Germline V CDR1 and CDR2: SGHTA, FQGNSA. The ends were cut back, 7 bases at V and 3 bases at J, with 15 bases in the middle. The CDR3 spells CASTPRQREETQYF. As DNA, the CDR3 is TGTGCCAGCACCCCGAGGCAGCGGGAAGAGACCCAGTACTTC. The complete variable domain, with remaining parts taken from reference TRBV7-2 and TRBJ2-5, reads GAGVSQSPSNKVTEKGKDVELRCDPISGHTALYWYRQSLGQGLEFLIYFQGNSAPDKSGLPSDRFSAERTGGSVSTLTIQRTQQEDSAVYLCASTPRQREETQYFGPGTRLLVL.

Turning to this clone: Other nucleotide sequences in the sample specify the same CDR3. This chain joins TRBV30 and TRBJ1-3; D not certain. Trimming took 0 bases from V and 2 from J, leaving 5 bases between them. Germline CDR1 GTSNPN, CDR2 SVGIG (reference sequence). The length of the CDR3 is 13 residues. The CDR3 protein is CAWSVVAGNTIYF. Here the CDR3 DNA reads TGTGCCTGGAGTGTCGTAGCTGGAAACACCATATATTTT.

The rearrangement links TRBV6-4 to TRBJ2-3; 7 bases fit TRBD1. The J segment lost 4 bases and the V segment lost 3 bases, leaving 4 bases of the junction unmatched. Germline CDR1 reads MRHNA; CDR2 reads SNTAGT. This CDR3 spans 14 amino acids. The CDR3 DNA follows: TGTGCCAGCAGTGAGCTCACAGGGGCAGATACGCAGTATTTT. Protein product: CASSELTGADTQYF.

This clone was counted a single time. The chain joins TRBV30 to TRBJ1-1, with D possibly matching TRBD1 (6 bases). Germline CDR1 is GTSNPN and CDR2 is SVGIG (reference sequence). The CDR3 is 13 residues long. Trimming removed 7 bases at V and 7 bases at J, with 19 bases between. The CDR3 DNA reads TGTGCCTCGCAAAGAACCGGGACATTTGAAGCTTTCTTT. It translates to CASQRTGTFEAFF.

The V call is TRBV4-3, the J call TRBJ2-1, with a weak D call TRBD2 (5 bases). The germline CDR1 and CDR2 sequences are LGHNA and YSLEER. Trimming removed 1 base from V and 8 bases from J, with 15 bases in between. CDR3 size: 15 residues. CDR3 DNA sequence: TGCGCCAGCAGCCAAGTGGTGGCGAGGGCGGATGAGCAGTTCTTC. Its protein is CASSQVVARADEQFF.

The V and J genes are TRBV10-3 and TRBJ2-3; 10 nucleotides line up with TRBD2. CDR3 length: 15 residues. Germline V gene lookup returns CDR1 ENHRY and CDR2 SYGVKD. After removal of 8 bases from V and 4 bases from J, the junction contained 9 bases not matched to a gene. Written as DNA, the CDR3 is TGTGCCATCGGAACCGGGACTAGCGTCCCAGATACGCAGTATTTT. Translating it yields CAIGTGTSVPDTQYF.

The rearrangement links TRBV29-1 to TRBJ1-5; 10 positions match TRBD1. This CDR3 region has 13 residues. The J segment lost 5 bases and the V segment lost 6 bases, leaving 4 bases of the junction unmatched. In germline, CDR1 is SQVTM, CDR2 ANQGSEA. DNA for the CDR3: TGCAGCGTCCAGACAGGGGGCGATCAGCCCCAGCATTTT. It is translated as CSVQTGGDQPQHF.

This chain links TRBV6-5 with TRBJ2-7; 9 positions match TRBD1. Germline-derived CDR1 and CDR2 are MNHEY and SVGAGI. Germline trimming cut 3 bases from V and 4 bases from J; bases unmatched to any gene: 7. CDR3 length equals 15 residues. This chain's CDR3 is CASSYSGTGIYEQYF. For the CDR3, the DNA is TGTGCCAGCAGTTATTCCGGGACAGGGATTTACGAGCAGTACTTC.

The V gene is TRBV10-3, the J gene TRBJ2-7; TRBD1 matches at 9 bases. CDR3 length: 13 residues. With V trimmed by 4 bases and J by 5 bases, 3 bases remained unmatched. From germline, CDR1 is ENHRY and CDR2 SYGVKD. CDR3 loop: CAISGDRANEQYF. CDR3 nucleotide sequence: TGTGCCATCAGTGGGGACAGGGCCAACGAGCAGTACTTC.

The chain carries TRBV9 and TRBJ2-3; no clear D. Germline-derived CDR1 and CDR2 are SGDLS and YYNGEE. The CDR3 is 15 amino acids. Between the trimmed V and J ends, which lost 0 bases and 2 bases, there was a span of 10 bases. The CDR3: CASSVGSSHTDTQYF. CDR3 nucleotide sequence: TGTGCCAGCAGCGTAGGGAGCTCTCACACAGATACGCAGTATTTT.

This chain links TRBV6-5 with TRBJ2-1, with D tentatively TRBD1 (5 bases). The CDR3 extends over 14 amino acids. V lost 7 bases to trimming and J lost 2 bases, with 12 bases between them. Germline V lookup: CDR1 MNHEY, CDR2 SVGAGI. Written as DNA, the CDR3 is TGTGCCAGCACCCACAGGCAGCCCTACAATGAGCAGTTCTTC. Translated: CASTHRQPYNEQFF.

The genes are TRBV19 and TRBJ1-2; D ambiguous. CDR1 and CDR2 (germline): LNHDA, SQIVND (reference sequence). The length of the CDR3 is 13 residues. V shed 4 bases and J shed 7 bases, with 13 bases lying between them. The CDR3 region is CASSTGPLAGYTF. CDR3 bases: TGTGCCAGTAGTACAGGACCGCTGGCTGGCTACACCTTC.

As to this clone: Other DNA sequences in this sample translate to the same CDR3. The rearrangement uses TRBV5-1 and TRBJ2-1; 8 bases align to TRBD1. The CDR3 loop spans 15 amino acids. CDR1 and CDR2 from the germline V gene are SGHRS and YFSETQ. V trimming: 0 bases; J trimming: 7 bases; junction bases outside the gene matches: 6. The CDR3 DNA sequence: TGCGCCAGCAGCTTGGCGGGGACAGGCTTAAATGAGCAGTTCTTC. It encodes CASSLAGTGLNEQFF.

V is TRBV28 and J is TRBJ1-5; tentatively, D is TRBD1 (6 bases). V lost 5 bases to trimming and J lost 3 bases, with 14 bases between them. This CDR3 comprises 15 residues. Germline assignment: CDR1 MDHEN and CDR2 SYDVKM. CDR3 residues: CASSTGLGANQPQHF. The CDR3 DNA reads as TGTGCCAGCAGTACAGGGTTGGGGGCCAATCAGCCCCAGCATTTT. The whole variable domain, remainder taken from reference TRBV28 and TRBJ1-5, is DVKVTQSSRYLVKRTGEKVFLECVQDMDHENMFWYRQDPGLGLRLIYFSYDVKMKEKGDIPEGYSVSREKKERFSLILESASTNQTSMYLCASSTGLGANQPQHFGDGTRLSIL.

This clone appeared a few times. This sequence joins TRBV10-1 and TRBJ2-1, with D possibly matching TRBD2 (6 bases). This CDR3 contains 15 residues. Germline values: CDR1 WNHNN, CDR2 SYGVQD (reference sequence). V was cut by 3 bases and J by 0 bases, with 9 bases left in between. The DNA for the CDR3 is TGCGCCAGCAGTGAATCGGGGGACTCCTACAATGAGCAGTTCTTC. It translates to CASSESGDSYNEQFF.

The chain has TRBV5-4 and TRBJ2-1; D may correspond to TRBD1 or TRBD2 (5 bases each). Germline loops: CDR1 SGHNT, CDR2 YYREEE (reference sequence). The CDR3 has 13 amino acids. Trimming pared 0 bases from V and 6 bases from J, leaving 7 bases between. The CDR3 DNA is TGTGCCAGCAGCTTGGAAGGGACCAATGAGCAGTTCTTC. It is translated as CASSLEGTNEQFF.

The V call is TRBV5-1, the J call TRBJ2-1; D is perhaps TRBD1 (5 bases). Trimming stripped 2 bases from V and 9 bases from J, with 21 bases between. The CDR3 sequence is 16 residues long. Germline V CDR1 and CDR2: SGHRS, YFSETQ. The CDR3 region has the DNA TGCGCCAGCAGCTTCAAGGGGTTTGGGCTATCGGGTGAGCAGTTCTTC. This codes for CASSFKGFGLSGEQFF.

The chain joins TRBV7-8 to TRBJ2-4; 10 positions agree with TRBD2. The CDR3 consists of 15 residues. Trimming took 1 base from V and 7 from J; bases not matched to a gene: 4. Germline values: CDR1 SGHVS, CDR2 FQNEAQ. The CDR3 is CASSLEGGLANIQYF. The CDR3 nucleotides are TGTGCCAGCAGCTTAGAGGGGGGACTAGCGAACATTCAGTACTTC.

This clone was seen ten or more times. The CDR3 sequence: CASKFRDLSYEQYF. The CDR3, as DNA: TGTGCCAGCAAGTTCCGGGACTTGTCCTACGAGCAGTACTTC. The chain joins TRBV2 to TRBJ2-7; D is perhaps TRBD2 (6 bases). Germline values: CDR1 SNHLY, CDR2 FYNNEI. With 7 bases removed from V and 1 base from J, the gap between germline ends came to 14 bases. There are 14 residues in the CDR3.

The gene calls are TRBV11-2 and TRBJ2-5; 11 positions match TRBD2. The CDR3 has 13 amino acids. CDR1 is SGHAT, CDR2 FQNNGV, per germline. Unmatched junction bases numbered 3, after V lost 8 bases and J lost 4 bases. The CDR3 loop reads CASVLAGGETQYF. In DNA, the CDR3 is TGTGCCAGCGTCCTAGCGGGGGGAGAGACCCAGTACTTC. Drawing the rest from reference TRBV11-2 and TRBJ2-5, the complete variable domain is EAGVAQSPRYKIIEKRQSVAFWCNPISGHATLYWYQQILGQGPKLLIQFQNNGVVDDSQLPKDRFSAERLKGVDSTLKIQPAKLEDSAVYLCASVLAGGETQYFGPGTRLLVL.

This clone occurred many times. The rearrangement joins TRBV6-4 to TRBJ2-1; D gene unclear. The germline CDR1 and CDR2 sequences are MRHNA and SNTAGT. V lost 0 bases and J 9 bases, leaving 9 bases between the germline ends. The CDR3 runs 13 residues. The CDR3 nucleotides read TGTGCCAGCAGTGACTCCGAAGTGGGTGAGCAGTTCTTC. This encodes CASSDSEVGEQFF.

The chain carries TRBV5-1 and TRBJ2-3; D is uncertain. CDR1 is SGHRS and CDR2 is YFSETQ in the germline V gene. The CDR3 has 12 residues. Trimming took off 0 bases at V and 5 bases at J, with 4 bases between the two ends. The CDR3 DNA reads as TGCGCCAGCAGCTTGGAGGAAGATACGCAGTATTTT. Translation gives CASSLEEDTQYF.

V gene TRBV19 combines with J gene TRBJ1-4, with D possibly matching TRBD1 (6 bases). From germline, CDR1 is LNHDA and CDR2 SQIVND (reference sequence). There are 17 residues in the CDR3. Trimming left V 3 bases short and J 4 bases short, with 18 bases between. CDR3 coding DNA: TGTGCCAGTAGTATCGGGCGCAGGGGCAAGGGTAATGAAAAACTGTTTTTT. This codes for CASSIGRRGKGNEKLFF.

The gene calls are TRBV2 and TRBJ2-2; TRBD1 might be the D (5 bases). The germline V gene has CDR1 SNHLY and CDR2 FYNNEI. V was clipped by 7 bases and J by 1 base, with 10 bases between them. The CDR3 is 14 residues long. The DNA for the CDR3 is TGTGCCAGCAAACCACAGGTGAACACCGGGGAGCTGTTTTTT. Translation: CASKPQVNTGELFF.

This chain connects TRBV6-1 to TRBJ2-2; 10 bases are shared with TRBD2. CDR3 length: 16 amino acids. Germline CDR1 and CDR2: MNHNS and SASEGT. V gave up 4 bases and J gave up 6 bases; unmatched junction bases: 8. The CDR3 loop reads CASSAQPGLASGELFF. The CDR3 bases are TGTGCCAGCAGTGCACAACCGGGACTAGCGTCCGGGGAGCTGTTTTTT.

The chain is built from TRBV5-4 and TRBJ2-3; perhaps TRBD1 as D (6 bases). The germline CDR1 and CDR2 sequences are SGHNT and YYREEE (reference sequence). CDR3 length equals 15 residues. V was shortened by 0 bases and J by 2 bases, with 10 bases between the two germline ends. The CDR3 DNA is TGTGCCAGCAGCTTGGGGGGGCAGTTCACAGATACGCAGTATTTT. Residues: CASSLGGQFTDTQYF.

CDR3 loop: CAWMQSSYEQYF. DNA for the CDR3: TGTGCCTGGATGCAGAGCTCCTACGAGCAGTACTTC. This chain joins TRBV30 and TRBJ2-7; D uncertain. The CDR3 has 12 residues. Germline V gene data show CDR1 as GTSNPN and CDR2 as SVGIG (reference sequence). V was pared by 4 bases and J by 0 bases, with 7 bases between.

The chain has TRBV6-6 and TRBJ1-1; unclear D gene. The CDR3 covers 16 residues. CDR1 is MNHNY, CDR2 SVGAGI, per germline (reference sequence). V was shortened by 2 bases and J by 0 bases, with 13 bases between the two germline ends. CDR3 region: CASSYLPGGLNTEAFF. CDR3 in DNA: TGTGCCAGCAGTTACCTCCCCGGAGGGCTGAACACTGAAGCTTTCTTT.

The chain combines TRBV7-2 with TRBJ1-4; TRBD1 matches 7 bases. This CDR3 has 13 residues. From germline, CDR1 is SGHTA and CDR2 FQGNSA. With 5 bases clipped from V and 7 bases from J, the junction kept 4 bases outside the gene matches. The CDR3 is CASSPRTGEKLFF. CDR3 DNA sequence: TGTGCCAGCAGCCCGCGGACAGGTGAAAAACTGTTTTTT.

The chain employs TRBV7-8 and TRBJ1-1; no definite D call. With 3 bases removed from V and 1 base from J, the gap between germline ends came to 6 bases. The CDR3 spans 13 residues. Germline V CDR1 and CDR2: SGHVS, FQNEAQ. The CDR3 reads CASSFVGNTEAFF. CDR3 DNA sequence: TGTGCCAGCAGCTTCGTCGGGAACACTGAAGCTTTCTTT.